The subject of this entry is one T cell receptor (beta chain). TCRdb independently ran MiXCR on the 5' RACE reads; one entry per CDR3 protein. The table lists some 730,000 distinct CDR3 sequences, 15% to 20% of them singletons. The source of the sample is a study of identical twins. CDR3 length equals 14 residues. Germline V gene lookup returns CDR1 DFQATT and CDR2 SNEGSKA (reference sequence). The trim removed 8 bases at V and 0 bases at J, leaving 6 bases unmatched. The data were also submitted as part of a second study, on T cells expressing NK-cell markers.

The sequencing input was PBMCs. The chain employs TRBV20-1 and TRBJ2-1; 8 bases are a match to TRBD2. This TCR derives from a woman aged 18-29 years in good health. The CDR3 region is CSPWAGGSYNEQFF. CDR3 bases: TGCAGTCCGTGGGCGGGAGGCTCCTACAATGAGCAGTTCTTC.